Detailed here is one T cell receptor beta chain. The source of the sample is a study of blood T cell repertoires in COVID-19. The CDR3 is 15 residues long. From germline, CDR1 is LGHDT and CDR2 YNNKEL (reference sequence). The germline V and J ends were trimmed by 4 bases and 2 bases, with 13 bases remaining between them. Profiled with immunoSEQ multiplex PCR; TCRdb holds only in-frame clones, not every one. Of some 260,000 clones in the sample, about 88% were seen once. The source of this sequence is a woman aged 40 to 50 who had recovered from COVID-19. Sequencing was carried out using peripheral blood. V is TRBV3-1 (or the pseudogene TRBV3-2) and J is TRBJ2-3, with a tentative D call TRBD2 (5 bases). CDR3 coding DNA: TGTGCCAGCAGCCTCGGCGGGTCTCTCACAGATACGCAGTATTTT. It encodes CASSLGGSLTDTQYF.